This T cell receptor beta chain is drawn from a study of cytomegalovirus exposure and HLA in healthy donors. Study-wide results and limits: Most of the TCR beta V segments (in an earlier analysis) were productive either about 87% or about 30% of the time. Among CMV-associated TCR beta chains, most appeared HLA-restricted in a later analysis. Later analysis associated a missense DCLRE1C variant with TCR beta V- and J-gene trimming.

Comment on this clone: What it binds is not known.

There were likely unrecorded immune exposures, though donors were nominally healthy when sampled. The primer mix had 60 Vbeta and 13 Jbeta primers. Measured with immunoSEQ multiplex PCR; TCRdb has only the in-frame clones, and not every one. Here the sample spans about 110,000 clones, over 65% being singletons. Germline assignment: CDR1 MNHEY and CDR2 SVGAGI. Losses at the gene ends were 6 bases for V and 5 bases for J; bases not matched to a gene: 8. CDR3 length: 15 residues. V and J are TRBV6-5 and TRBJ2-5, with 11 positions matching TRBD1. The sample taken for sequencing was PBMCs. The TCR was taken from a woman aged 30 to 39 in good health and CMV-seronegative. The CDR3 DNA follows: TGTGCCAGCAGCTTCAGGACAGGGGGCGCGGAGACCCAGTACTTC. Protein sequence: CASSFRTGGAETQYF.